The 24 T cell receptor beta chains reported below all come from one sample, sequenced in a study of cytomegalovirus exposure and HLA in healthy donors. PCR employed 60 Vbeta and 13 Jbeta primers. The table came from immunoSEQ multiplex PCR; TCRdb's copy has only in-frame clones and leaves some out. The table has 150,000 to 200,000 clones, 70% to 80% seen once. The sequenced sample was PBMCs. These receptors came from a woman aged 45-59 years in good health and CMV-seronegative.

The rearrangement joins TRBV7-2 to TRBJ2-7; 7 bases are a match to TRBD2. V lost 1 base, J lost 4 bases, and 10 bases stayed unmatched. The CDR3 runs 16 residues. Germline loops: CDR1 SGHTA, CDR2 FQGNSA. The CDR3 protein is CASSLGGAGRGYEQYF. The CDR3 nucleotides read TGTGCCAGCAGCTTAGGCGGGGCGGGGAGGGGTTACGAGCAGTACTTC.

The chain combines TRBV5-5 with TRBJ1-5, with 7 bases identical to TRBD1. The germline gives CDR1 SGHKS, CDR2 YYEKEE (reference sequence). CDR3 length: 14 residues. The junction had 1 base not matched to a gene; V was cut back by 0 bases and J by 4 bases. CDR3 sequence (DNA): TGTGCCAGCAGCTTGGACAGGGGTAATCAGCCCCAGCATTTT. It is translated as CASSLDRGNQPQHF.

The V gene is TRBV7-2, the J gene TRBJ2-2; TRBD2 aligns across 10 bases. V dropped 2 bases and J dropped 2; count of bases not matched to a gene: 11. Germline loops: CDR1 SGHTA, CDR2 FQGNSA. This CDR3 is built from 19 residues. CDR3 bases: TGTGCCAGCAGCTTATGGGCCCACCCTAGCGGGGGAAACACCGGGGAGCTGTTTTTT. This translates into CASSLWAHPSGGNTGELFF.

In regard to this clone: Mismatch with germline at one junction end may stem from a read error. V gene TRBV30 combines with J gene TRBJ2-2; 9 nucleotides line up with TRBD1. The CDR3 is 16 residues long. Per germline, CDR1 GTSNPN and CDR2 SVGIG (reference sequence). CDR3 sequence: CDWSTAGTGFDGELFF. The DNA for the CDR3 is TGTGACTGGAGCACCGCCGGGACAGGGTTTGACGGGGAGCTGTTTTTT.

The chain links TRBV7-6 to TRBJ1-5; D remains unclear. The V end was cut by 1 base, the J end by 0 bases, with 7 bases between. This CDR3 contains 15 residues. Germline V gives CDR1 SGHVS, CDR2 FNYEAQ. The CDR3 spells CASSLDPHSNQPQHF. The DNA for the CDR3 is TGTGCCAGCAGCTTAGACCCACATAGCAATCAGCCCCAGCATTTT.

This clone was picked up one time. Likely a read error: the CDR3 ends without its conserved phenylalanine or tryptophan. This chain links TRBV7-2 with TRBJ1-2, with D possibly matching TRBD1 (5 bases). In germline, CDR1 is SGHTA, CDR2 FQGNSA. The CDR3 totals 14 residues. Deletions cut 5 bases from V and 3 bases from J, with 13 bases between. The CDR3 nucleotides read TGTGCCAGCAGCGGACCGGGACTGGACTATGGCTACACCCTC. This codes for CASSGPGLDYGYTL.

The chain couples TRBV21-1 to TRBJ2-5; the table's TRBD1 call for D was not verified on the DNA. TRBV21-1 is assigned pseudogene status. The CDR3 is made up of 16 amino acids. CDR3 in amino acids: CASSNRDRAIRETQYF. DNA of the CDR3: TGTGCCAGCAGCAACCGGGACAGGGCGATCCGAGAGACCCAGTACTTC.

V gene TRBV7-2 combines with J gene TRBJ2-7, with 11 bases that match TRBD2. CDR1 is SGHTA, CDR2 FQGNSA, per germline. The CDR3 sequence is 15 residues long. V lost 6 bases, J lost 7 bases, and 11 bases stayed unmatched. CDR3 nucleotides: TGTGCCAGCAGGATTACTAGCGGGAGAAGGGCAGAGCAGTACTTC. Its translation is CASRITSGRRAEQYF.

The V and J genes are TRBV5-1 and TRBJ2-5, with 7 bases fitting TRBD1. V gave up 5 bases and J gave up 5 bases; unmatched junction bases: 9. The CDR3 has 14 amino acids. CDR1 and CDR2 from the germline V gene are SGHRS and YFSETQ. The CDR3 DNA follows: TGCGCCAGCAGTTCTCGACAGGGAGACGAGACCCAGTACTTC. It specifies CASSSRQGDETQYF.

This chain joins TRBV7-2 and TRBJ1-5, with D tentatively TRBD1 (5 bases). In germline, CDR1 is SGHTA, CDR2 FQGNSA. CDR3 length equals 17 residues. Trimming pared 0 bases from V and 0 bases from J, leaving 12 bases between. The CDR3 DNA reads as TGTGCCAGCAGCTTAGCGTTTGGGGGGTATAGCAATCAGCCCCAGCATTTT. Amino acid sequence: CASSLAFGGYSNQPQHF.

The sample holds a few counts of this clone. The CDR3 reads CASSDETGSLNQPQHF. DNA of the CDR3: TGTGCCAGCAGTGATGAAACCGGGTCCTTAAATCAGCCCCAGCATTTT. The chain carries TRBV2 and TRBJ1-5; unclear D gene. V dropped 3 bases and J dropped 4 bases, with 16 bases sitting between them. The CDR3 is 16 amino acids. CDR1 SNHLY and CDR2 FYNNEI come from the germline V gene.

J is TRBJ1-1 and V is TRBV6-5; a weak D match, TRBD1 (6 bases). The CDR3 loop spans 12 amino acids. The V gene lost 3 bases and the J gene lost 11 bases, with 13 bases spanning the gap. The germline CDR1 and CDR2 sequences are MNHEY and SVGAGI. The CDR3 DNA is TGTGCCAGCAGTTATTCAGGGGCCGGGGCTTTCTTT. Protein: CASSYSGAGAFF.

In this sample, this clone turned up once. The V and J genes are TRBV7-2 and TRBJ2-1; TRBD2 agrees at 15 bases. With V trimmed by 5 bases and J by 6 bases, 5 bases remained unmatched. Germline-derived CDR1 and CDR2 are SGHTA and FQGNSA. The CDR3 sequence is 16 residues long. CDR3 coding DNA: TGTGCCAGCAGCCGACAGGGACTAGCGGGGGGCAATGAGCAGTTCTTC. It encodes CASSRQGLAGGNEQFF.

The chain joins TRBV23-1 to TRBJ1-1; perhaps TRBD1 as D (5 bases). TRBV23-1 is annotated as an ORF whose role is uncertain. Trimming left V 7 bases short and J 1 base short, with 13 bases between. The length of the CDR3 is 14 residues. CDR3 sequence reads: CASTRGGGNTEAFF. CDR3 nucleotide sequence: TGCGCCAGCACCCGCGGGGGGGGGAACACTGAAGCTTTCTTT.

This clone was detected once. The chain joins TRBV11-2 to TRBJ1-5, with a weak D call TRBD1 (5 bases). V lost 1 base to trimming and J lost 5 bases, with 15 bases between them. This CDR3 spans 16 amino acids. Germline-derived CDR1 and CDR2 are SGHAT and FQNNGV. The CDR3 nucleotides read TGTGCCAGCAGCTTAGGAGCGGGGCTTGGGGATCAGCCCCAGCATTTT. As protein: CASSLGAGLGDQPQHF.

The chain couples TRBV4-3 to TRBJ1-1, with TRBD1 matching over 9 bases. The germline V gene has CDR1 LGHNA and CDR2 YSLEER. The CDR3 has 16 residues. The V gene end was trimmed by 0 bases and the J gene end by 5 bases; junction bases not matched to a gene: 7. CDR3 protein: CASSQDQGTGSTEAFF. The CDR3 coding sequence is TGCGCCAGCAGCCAAGATCAAGGGACAGGGTCTACTGAAGCTTTCTTT.

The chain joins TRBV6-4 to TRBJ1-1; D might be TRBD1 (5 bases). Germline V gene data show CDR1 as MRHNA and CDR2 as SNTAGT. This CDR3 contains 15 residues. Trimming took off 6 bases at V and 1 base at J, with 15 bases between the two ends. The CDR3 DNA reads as TGTGCCAGCAGCGAGGCCCGACAGACGAACACTGAAGCTTTCTTT. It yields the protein CASSEARQTNTEAFF.

CDR3 coding DNA: TGCGCCAGCAGCCAAACCGGGACTAGCGGGGGTTTGCCCTACAATGAGCAGTTCTTC. It yields the protein CASSQTGTSGGLPYNEQFF. The chain is built from TRBV4-1 and TRBJ2-1, with 14 bases aligning to TRBD2. The CDR3 contains 19 residues. The germline V gene encodes CDR1 MGHRA and CDR2 YSYEKL. V was clipped by 2 bases and J by 2 bases; unmatched bases: 8.

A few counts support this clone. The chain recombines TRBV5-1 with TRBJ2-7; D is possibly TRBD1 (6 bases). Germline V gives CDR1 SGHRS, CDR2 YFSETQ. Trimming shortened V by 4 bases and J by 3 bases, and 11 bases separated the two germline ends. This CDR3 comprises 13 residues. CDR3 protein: CASSIGQNYEQYF. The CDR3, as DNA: TGCGCCAGCAGCATCGGACAGAACTACGAGCAGTACTTC.

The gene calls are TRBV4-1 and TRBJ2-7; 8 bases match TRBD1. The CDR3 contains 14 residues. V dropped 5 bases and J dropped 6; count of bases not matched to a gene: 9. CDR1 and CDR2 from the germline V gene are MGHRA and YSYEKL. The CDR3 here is CASSAGTGPLEQYF. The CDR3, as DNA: TGCGCCAGCAGCGCAGGGACAGGACCCCTCGAGCAGTACTTC.

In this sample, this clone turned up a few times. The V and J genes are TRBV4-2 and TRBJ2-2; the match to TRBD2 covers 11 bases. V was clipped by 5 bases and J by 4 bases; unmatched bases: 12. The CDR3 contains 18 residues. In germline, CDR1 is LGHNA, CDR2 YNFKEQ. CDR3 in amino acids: CASSSSALAGDGTGELFF. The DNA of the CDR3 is TGTGCCAGCAGCTCAAGTGCACTAGCGGGAGACGGCACCGGGGAGCTGTTTTTT.

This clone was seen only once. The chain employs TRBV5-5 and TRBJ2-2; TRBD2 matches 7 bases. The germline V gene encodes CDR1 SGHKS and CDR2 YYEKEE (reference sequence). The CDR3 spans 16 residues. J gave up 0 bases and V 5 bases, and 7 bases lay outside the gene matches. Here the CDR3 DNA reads TGTGCCAGCAGACCGGGAGGAGGGCCGAACACCGGGGAGCTGTTTTTT. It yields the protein CASRPGGGPNTGELFF.

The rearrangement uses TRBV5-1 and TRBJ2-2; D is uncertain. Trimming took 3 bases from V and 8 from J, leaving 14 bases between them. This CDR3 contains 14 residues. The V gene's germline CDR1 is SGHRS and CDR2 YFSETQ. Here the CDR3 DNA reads TGCGCCAGCAGCTCACATGGGCCTCATGGGGAGCTGTTTTTT. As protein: CASSSHGPHGELFF.

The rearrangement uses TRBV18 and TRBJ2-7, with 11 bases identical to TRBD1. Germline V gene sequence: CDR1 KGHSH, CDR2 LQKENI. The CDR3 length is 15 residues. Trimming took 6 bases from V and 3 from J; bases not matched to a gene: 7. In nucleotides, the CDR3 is TGTGCCAGCTCGGACCGGGACAGGGGGAGCTACGAGCAGTACTTC. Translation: CASSDRDRGSYEQYF.